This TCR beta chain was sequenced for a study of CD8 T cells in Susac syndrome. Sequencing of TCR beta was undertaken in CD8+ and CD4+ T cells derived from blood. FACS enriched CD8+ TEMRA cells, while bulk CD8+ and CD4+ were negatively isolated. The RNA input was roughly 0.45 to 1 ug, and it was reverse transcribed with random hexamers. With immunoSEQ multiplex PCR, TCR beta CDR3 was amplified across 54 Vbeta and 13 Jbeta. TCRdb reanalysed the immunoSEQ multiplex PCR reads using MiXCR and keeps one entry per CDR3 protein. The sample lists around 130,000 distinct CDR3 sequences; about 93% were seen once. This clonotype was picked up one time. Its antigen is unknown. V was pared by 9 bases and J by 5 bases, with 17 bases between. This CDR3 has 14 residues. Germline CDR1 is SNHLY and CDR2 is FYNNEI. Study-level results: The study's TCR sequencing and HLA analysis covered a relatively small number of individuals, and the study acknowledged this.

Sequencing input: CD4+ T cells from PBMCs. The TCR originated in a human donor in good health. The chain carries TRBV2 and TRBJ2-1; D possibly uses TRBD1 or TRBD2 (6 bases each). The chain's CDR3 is CASRKGGADNEQFF. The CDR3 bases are TGTGCCAGTAGGAAGGGGGGCGCCGACAATGAGCAGTTCTTC.